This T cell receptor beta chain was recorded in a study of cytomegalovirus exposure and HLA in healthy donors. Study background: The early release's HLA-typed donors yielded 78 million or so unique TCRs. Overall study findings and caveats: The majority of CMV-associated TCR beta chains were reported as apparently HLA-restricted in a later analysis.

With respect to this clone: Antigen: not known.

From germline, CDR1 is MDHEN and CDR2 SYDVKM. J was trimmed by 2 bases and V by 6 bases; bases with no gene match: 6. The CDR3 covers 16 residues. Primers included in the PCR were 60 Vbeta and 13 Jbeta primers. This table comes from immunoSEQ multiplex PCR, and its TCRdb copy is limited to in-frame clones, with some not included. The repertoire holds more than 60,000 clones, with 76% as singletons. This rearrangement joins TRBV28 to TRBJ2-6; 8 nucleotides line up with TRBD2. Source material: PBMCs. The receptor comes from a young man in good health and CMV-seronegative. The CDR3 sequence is CASRPGGGPGANVLTF. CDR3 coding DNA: TGTGCCAGCAGGCCCGGGGGGGGGCCTGGGGCCAACGTCCTGACTTTC.